This is a list of T cell receptor beta chains from one sample in a study of blood T cell repertoires in COVID-19. The protocol was immunoSEQ multiplex PCR, while the TCRdb copy is restricted to in-frame clones and leaves out a portion. Of roughly 120,000 clones in the sample, approximately 82% were seen once. Sample: peripheral blood. These receptor sequences come from a man in his 70s with active or convalescent COVID-19. Each CDR3 is given with its conserved first and last residue. The D gene is left open where the match is weak. Expanded clones get a size class; other rows say once, few or many, or leave the size out.

abundance	j_gene	d_gene	v_gene	len	CDR3nt	CDR3aa
NA	TRBJ2-1	TRBD1	TRBV29-1	12	TGCAGCGTTAATTCAGGGGGCGATGAGCAGTTCTTC	CSVNSGGDEQFF
NA	TRBJ2-1	TRBD2	TRBV5-4	14	TGTGCCAGCAACCCGGGACTAGCGTCCAATGAGCAGTTCTTC	CASNPGLASNEQFF
NA	TRBJ1-1	NA	TRBV12-3/TRBV12-4	13	TGTGCCAGCAGGACCAGACAGATCTCTGAAGCTTTCTTT	CASRTRQISEAFF
NA	TRBJ2-2	NA	TRBV11-2	15	TGTGCCAGCAGATTAACAAGGGGAACGATCGGGGAGCTGTTTTTT	CASRLTRGTIGELFF
NA	TRBJ2-1	TRBD2	TRBV2	15	TGTGCCAGCAGATACGCAGCGGGGGAAAGTGCTGAGCAGTTCTTC	CASRYAAGESAEQFF
NA	TRBJ2-5	NA	TRBV7-8	16	TGTGCCAGCAGCACAGGTGTGGGGGGGCCTTGGGAGACCCAGTACTTC	CASSTGVGGPWETQYF
NA	TRBJ2-1	TRBD2	TRBV24-1	16	TGTGCCACCAGTGATGACCTAGCGGGAGGGTACAATGAGCAGTTCTTC	CATSDDLAGGYNEQFF
NA	TRBJ1-1	NA	TRBV10-2	14	TGCGCCAGCAACCCATCCAGGGTAGGCACTGAAGCTTTCTTT	CASNPSRVGTEAFF
NA	TRBJ1-4	NA	TRBV12-3/TRBV12-4	12	TGTGCCAGCAGTTATCAGAATGAAAAACTGTTTTTT	CASSYQNEKLFF
NA	TRBJ2-2	NA	TRBV5-4	16	TGTGCCAGCAGCTCGACAGCGTCCACGTACACCGGGGAGCTGTTTTTT	CASSSTASTYTGELFF
NA	TRBJ2-1	NA	TRBV7-2	14	TGTGCCAGCAGCTTTGCGGGGGCTGGGAATGAGCAGTTCTTC	CASSFAGAGNEQFF
NA	TRBJ1-1	NA	TRBV9	14	TGTGCCAGCAATATAGGGGGAGAGAACACTGAAGCTTTCTTT	CASNIGGENTEAFF
NA	TRBJ2-1	TRBD2	TRBV7-2	15	TGTGCCAGCAGCACGGGACTAGCGGGGAGCGATGAGCAGTTCTTC	CASSTGLAGSDEQFF
NA	TRBJ2-7	NA	TRBV30	13	TGTGCCTGGAGTCGCCAACAGGCCAGCGAGCAGTACTTC	CAWSRQQASEQYF
once	TRBJ1-2	TRBD1	TRBV29-1	15	TGCAGCGTGGGGACAGGGCAGGGGACTAACTATGGCTACACCTTC	CSVGTGQGTNYGYTF
NA	TRBJ2-1	TRBD1	TRBV7-3	16	TGTGCCAGCAGCCTATCGGGACAGCACTCCTACAATGAGCAGTTCTTC	CASSLSGQHSYNEQFF
NA	TRBJ1-5	NA	TRBV9	13	TGTGCCAGCAGCGTAGAACCTATGCAGCCCCAGCATTTT	CASSVEPMQPQHF
NA	TRBJ1-2	NA	TRBV5-1	13	TGCGCCAGCAGCCTGGGACAATCCGTTGGCTACACCTTC	CASSLGQSVGYTF
NA	TRBJ2-3	TRBD1	TRBV29-1	13	TGCAGCGTTGGGACAGGGGCCACAGATACGCAGTATTTT	CSVGTGATDTQYF
once	TRBJ1-4	NA	TRBV12-3/TRBV12-4	11	TGTGCCAGCAGTCCGGGACAAGTAGTGTTTTTT	CASSPGQVVFF